One sample yielded the 12 T cell receptor beta chains listed below, sequenced in a study of cytomegalovirus exposure and HLA in healthy donors. The primer mix had 60 Vbeta and 13 Jbeta primers. TCRdb keeps only in-frame clones here, not all; method: immunoSEQ multiplex PCR. The data contain roughly 150,000 clones, under 85% of them singletons. The specimen sequenced was PBMCs. The receptor set was obtained from a man aged 50 to 60 in good health and CMV-seropositive.

This clone was observed a single time. The CDR3 loop reads CASSFGQHLAKNIQYF. CDR3 in DNA: TGTGCCAGCAGCTTTGGACAGCATCTAGCCAAAAACATTCAGTACTTC. This chain uses TRBV5-8 with TRBJ2-4; possibly TRBD1 for D (6 bases). CDR3 size: 16 residues. V was clipped by 2 bases and J by 0 bases, with 12 bases between them. From germline, CDR1 is SGHTS and CDR2 YDEGEE.

The chain has TRBV19 and TRBJ2-1; 11 bases map to TRBD2. Trimming took 5 bases from V and 9 from J; bases not matched to a gene: 6. The CDR3 consists of 14 residues. Germline V lookup: CDR1 LNHDA, CDR2 SQIVND (reference sequence). The CDR3 DNA reads as TGTGCCAGTAGTTCTAGCGGGAGGTTCAGTGAGCAGTTCTTC. This encodes CASSSSGRFSEQFF.

This rearrangement joins TRBV18 to TRBJ1-5; possible D gene TRBD1, 5 bases. Trimming took off 3 bases at V and 3 bases at J, with 6 bases between the two ends. Per germline, CDR1 KGHSH and CDR2 LQKENI. This CDR3 has 13 amino acids. This CDR3 is CASSPTVNQPQHF. The CDR3 region has the DNA TGTGCCAGCTCACCGACAGTCAATCAGCCCCAGCATTTT. Filled out from reference TRBV18 and TRBJ1-5, the complete variable domain reads NAGVMQNPRHLVRRRGQEARLRCSPMKGHSHVYWYRQLPEEGLKFMVYLQKENIIDESGMPKERFSAEFPKEGPSILRIQQVVRGDSAAYFCASSPTVNQPQHFGDGTRLSIL.

This clone has a single count. The chain is built from TRBV7-9 and TRBJ2-5; 8 nucleotides line up with TRBD1. Germline trimming cut 2 bases from V and 5 bases from J; bases unmatched to any gene: 7. The CDR3 loop spans 15 amino acids. CDR1 is SEHNR and CDR2 is FQNEAQ in the germline V gene (reference sequence). The CDR3 protein is CASSLRQGAWETQYF. The CDR3 nucleotides are TGTGCCAGCAGCTTACGGCAGGGGGCCTGGGAGACCCAGTACTTC. The variable domain in full, with the rest retrieved from reference TRBV7-9 and TRBJ2-5, is DTGVSQNPRHKITKRGQNVTFRCDPISEHNRLYWYRQTLGQGPEFLTYFQNEAQLEKSRLLSDRFSAERPKGSFSTLEIQRTEQGDSAMYLCASSLRQGAWETQYFGPGTRLLVL.

V gene TRBV27 combines with J gene TRBJ2-5, with a weak D call TRBD1 (6 bases). The length of the CDR3 is 15 residues. Germline V gives CDR1 MNHEY, CDR2 SMNVEV (reference sequence). The ends were cut back, 9 bases at V and 5 bases at J, with 22 bases in the middle. CDR3 nucleotide sequence: TGTGCCAGTCAAATAATGCCAGGGGTACAGGAGACCCAGTACTTC. Protein product: CASQIMPGVQETQYF.

V and J are TRBV27 and TRBJ2-5; 7 nucleotides align to TRBD1. Trimming removed 7 bases from V and 1 base from J; junction bases left unmatched: 9. CDR3 length equals 15 residues. Germline V lookup: CDR1 MNHEY, CDR2 SMNVEV (reference sequence). The DNA of the CDR3 is TGTGCCAGCACAGGGGGTTTCGGCAGCCAAGAGACCCAGTACTTC. The encoded protein is CASTGGFGSQETQYF.

This clone was found a few times. The V and J genes are TRBV9 and TRBJ1-1, with 7 bases matching TRBD1. V lost 3 bases to trimming and J lost 5 bases; unmatched junction nucleotides: 7. The V gene's germline CDR1 is SGDLS and CDR2 YYNGEE. The CDR3 is made up of 14 amino acids. The chain's CDR3 is CASSARQGQTEAFF. CDR3 coding DNA: TGTGCCAGCAGCGCCCGACAGGGACAAACTGAAGCTTTCTTT.

The chain employs TRBV6-6 and TRBJ1-2; 9 positions agree with TRBD1. Germline V lookup: CDR1 MNHNY, CDR2 SVGAGI (reference sequence). This CDR3 is built from 15 residues. V dropped 8 bases and J dropped 7; count of bases not matched to a gene: 14. DNA for the CDR3: TGTGCCAGCCGCGGGACAGGGTCCCCCACGAGTGGCTACACCTTC. It codes for CASRGTGSPTSGYTF.

J is TRBJ1-2 and V is TRBV14; D unresolved. The CDR3 extends over 15 amino acids. Germline-derived CDR1 and CDR2 are SGHDN and FVKESK. Trimming left V 3 bases short and J 1 base short, with 12 bases between. CDR3 loop: CASSHSGFLNYGYTF. In DNA form, the CDR3 reads TGTGCCAGCAGCCATTCCGGTTTCCTTAACTATGGCTACACCTTC.

This chain uses TRBV7-2 with TRBJ2-3, with 12 bases fitting TRBD2. Germline values: CDR1 SGHTA, CDR2 FQGNSA. After removal of 5 bases from V and 7 bases from J, the junction contained 10 bases not matched to a gene. The CDR3 consists of 16 residues. The DNA of the CDR3 is TGTGCCAGCAGCCGAACTAGCGGGGGGCCCACTTATACGCAGTATTTT. This encodes CASSRTSGGPTYTQYF.

The chain employs TRBV9 and TRBJ2-2, with D possibly being TRBD1 (5 bases). Germline CDR1 SGDLS, CDR2 YYNGEE. The CDR3 runs to 16 residues. Trimming stripped 3 bases from V and 1 base from J, with 13 bases between. CDR3 protein: CASSEPGRGNTGELFF. DNA for the CDR3: TGTGCCAGCAGCGAACCCGGTAGGGGGAACACCGGGGAGCTGTTTTTT. Drawing the rest from reference TRBV9 and TRBJ2-2, the complete variable domain is DSGVTQTPKHLITATGQRVTLRCSPRSGDLSVYWYQQSLDQGLQFLIQYYNGEERAKGNILERFSAQQFPDLHSELNLSSLELGDSALYFCASSEPGRGNTGELFFGEGSRLTVL.

The rearrangement links TRBV29-1 to TRBJ2-7; 8 bases agree with TRBD2. V lost 4 bases and J lost 7; bases outside the gene matches: 9. This CDR3 comprises 13 residues. Germline loops: CDR1 SQVTM, CDR2 ANQGSEA. As DNA, the CDR3 is TGCAGCGTTGCCGGGAGGGCCTCGGGTGAGCAGTACTTC. It translates to CSVAGRASGEQYF.